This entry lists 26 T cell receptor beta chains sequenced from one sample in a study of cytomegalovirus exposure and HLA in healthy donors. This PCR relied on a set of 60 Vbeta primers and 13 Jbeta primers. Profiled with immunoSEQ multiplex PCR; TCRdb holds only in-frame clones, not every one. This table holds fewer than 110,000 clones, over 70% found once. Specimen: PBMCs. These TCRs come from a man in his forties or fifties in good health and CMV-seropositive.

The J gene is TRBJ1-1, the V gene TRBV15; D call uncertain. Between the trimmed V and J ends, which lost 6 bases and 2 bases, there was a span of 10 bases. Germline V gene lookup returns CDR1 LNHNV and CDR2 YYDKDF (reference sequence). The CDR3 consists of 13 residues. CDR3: CATSRQVNTEAFF. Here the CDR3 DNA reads TGTGCCACCAGTAGGCAGGTTAACACTGAAGCTTTCTTT.

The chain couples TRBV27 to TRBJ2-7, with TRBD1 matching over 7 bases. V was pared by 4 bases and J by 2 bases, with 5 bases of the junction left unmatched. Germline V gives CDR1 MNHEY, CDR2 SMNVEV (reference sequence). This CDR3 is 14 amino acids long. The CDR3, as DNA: TGTGCCAGCAGTTCACAGGGGAGTGCCTACGAGCAGTACTTC. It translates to CASSSQGSAYEQYF.

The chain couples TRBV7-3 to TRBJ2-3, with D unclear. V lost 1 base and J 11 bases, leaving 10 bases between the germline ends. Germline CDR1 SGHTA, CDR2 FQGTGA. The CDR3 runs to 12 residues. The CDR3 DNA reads TGTGCCAGCAGCTTAAGCCCCGGTAAGCAGTATTTT. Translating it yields CASSLSPGKQYF.

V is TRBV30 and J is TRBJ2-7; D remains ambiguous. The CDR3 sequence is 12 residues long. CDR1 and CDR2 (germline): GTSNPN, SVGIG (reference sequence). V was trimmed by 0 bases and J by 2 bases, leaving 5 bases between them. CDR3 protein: CAWSVSTYEQYF. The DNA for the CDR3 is TGTGCCTGGAGTGTATCTACCTACGAGCAGTACTTC.

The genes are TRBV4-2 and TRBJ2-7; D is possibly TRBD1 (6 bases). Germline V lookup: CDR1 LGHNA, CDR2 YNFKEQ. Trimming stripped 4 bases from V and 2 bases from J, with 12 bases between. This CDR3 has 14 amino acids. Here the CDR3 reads CASSPRTEPYEQYF. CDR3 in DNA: TGTGCCAGCAGCCCGAGGACAGAGCCCTACGAGCAGTACTTC.

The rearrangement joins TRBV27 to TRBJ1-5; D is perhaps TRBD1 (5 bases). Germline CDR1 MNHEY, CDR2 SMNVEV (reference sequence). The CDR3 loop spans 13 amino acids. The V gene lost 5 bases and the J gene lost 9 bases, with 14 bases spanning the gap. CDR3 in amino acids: CASSKVGARPQHF. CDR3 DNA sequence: TGTGCCAGCAGTAAAGTAGGGGCCAGGCCCCAGCATTTT.

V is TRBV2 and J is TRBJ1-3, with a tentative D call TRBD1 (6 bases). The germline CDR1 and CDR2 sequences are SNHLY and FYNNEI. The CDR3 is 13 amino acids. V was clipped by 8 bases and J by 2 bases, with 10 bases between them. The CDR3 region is CASARDTGNTIYF. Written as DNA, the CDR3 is TGTGCCAGCGCTCGGGACACTGGAAACACCATATATTTT. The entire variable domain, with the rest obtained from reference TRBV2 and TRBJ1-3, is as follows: EPEVTQTPSHQVTQMGQEVILRCVPISNHLYFYWYRQILGQKVEFLVSFYNNEISEKSEIFDDQFSVERPDGSNFTLKIRSTKLEDSAMYFCASARDTGNTIYFGEGSWLTVV.

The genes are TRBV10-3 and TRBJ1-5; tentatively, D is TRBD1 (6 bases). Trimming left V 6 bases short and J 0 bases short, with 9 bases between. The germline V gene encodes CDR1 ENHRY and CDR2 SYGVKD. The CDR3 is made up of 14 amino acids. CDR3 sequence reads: CAISPDSSNQPQHF. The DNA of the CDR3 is TGTGCCATCAGCCCGGACAGTAGCAATCAGCCCCAGCATTTT.

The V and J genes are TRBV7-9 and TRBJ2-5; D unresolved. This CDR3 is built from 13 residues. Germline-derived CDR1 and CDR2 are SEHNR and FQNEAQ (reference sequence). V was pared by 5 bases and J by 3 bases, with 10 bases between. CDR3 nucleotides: TGTGCCAGCAGCCTTGGCCTTAAAGAGACCCAGTACTTC. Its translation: CASSLGLKETQYF. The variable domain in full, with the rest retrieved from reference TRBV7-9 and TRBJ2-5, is DTGVSQNPRHKITKRGQNVTFRCDPISEHNRLYWYRQTLGQGPEFLTYFQNEAQLEKSRLLSDRFSAERPKGSFSTLEIQRTEQGDSAMYLCASSLGLKETQYFGPGTRLLVL.

The CDR3 region is CASSRGWVVQGKHEQYF. In DNA, the CDR3 is TGTGCCAGCAGCCGCGGTTGGGTAGTACAGGGGAAACACGAGCAGTACTTC. This rearrangement joins TRBV21-1 to TRBJ2-7; the D call of TRBD1 is as the table states it, not checked on the DNA. TRBV21-1 is deemed a pseudogene. The CDR3 has 17 amino acids.

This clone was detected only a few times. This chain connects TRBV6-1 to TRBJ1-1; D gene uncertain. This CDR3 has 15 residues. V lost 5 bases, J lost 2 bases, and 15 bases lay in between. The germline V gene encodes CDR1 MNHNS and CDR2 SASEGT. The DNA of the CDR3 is TGTGCCAGCAGTCTCCGGTGGGCCGACAACACTGAAGCTTTCTTT. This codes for CASSLRWADNTEAFF.

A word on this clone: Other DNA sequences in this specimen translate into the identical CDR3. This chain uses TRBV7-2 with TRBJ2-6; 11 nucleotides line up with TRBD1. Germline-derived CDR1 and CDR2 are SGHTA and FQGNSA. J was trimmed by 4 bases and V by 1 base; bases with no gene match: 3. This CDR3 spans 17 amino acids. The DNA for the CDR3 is TGTGCCAGCAGCTTAGGGACAGGGGGCTCCGGGGCCAACGTCCTGACTTTC. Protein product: CASSLGTGGSGANVLTF.

In DNA form, the CDR3 reads TGTGCCAGCAGTTTGGAGACCGGGGTTCAGCCCCAGCATTTT. Translated: CASSLETGVQPQHF. The chain combines TRBV28 with TRBJ1-5, with D hard to call. The germline CDR1 and CDR2 sequences are MDHEN and SYDVKM. This CDR3 contains 14 residues. V was shortened by 3 bases and J by 6 bases, with 12 bases between the two germline ends.

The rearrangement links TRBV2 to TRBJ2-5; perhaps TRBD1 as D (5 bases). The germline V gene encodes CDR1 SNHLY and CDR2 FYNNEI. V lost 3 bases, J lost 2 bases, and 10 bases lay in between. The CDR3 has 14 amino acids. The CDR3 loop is CASSDLPGQETQYF. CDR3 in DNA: TGTGCCAGCAGTGACTTGCCAGGGCAAGAGACCCAGTACTTC.

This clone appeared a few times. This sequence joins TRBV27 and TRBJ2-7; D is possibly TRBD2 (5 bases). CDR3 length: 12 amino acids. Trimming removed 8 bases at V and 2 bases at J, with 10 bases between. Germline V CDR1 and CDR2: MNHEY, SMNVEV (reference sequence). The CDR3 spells CASSRVPYEQYF. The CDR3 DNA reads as TGTGCCAGCTCGAGGGTCCCCTACGAGCAGTACTTC.

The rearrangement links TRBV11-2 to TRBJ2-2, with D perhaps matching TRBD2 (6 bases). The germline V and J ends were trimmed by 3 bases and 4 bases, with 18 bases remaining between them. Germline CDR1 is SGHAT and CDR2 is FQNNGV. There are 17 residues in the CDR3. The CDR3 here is CASSFSRRAGFTGELFF. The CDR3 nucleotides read TGTGCCAGCAGCTTCTCCCGGAGGGCCGGGTTCACCGGGGAGCTGTTTTTT.

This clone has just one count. CDR3 sequence: CASSDGQAWASEAFF. The CDR3 nucleotides read TGTGCCAGCAGCGACGGACAGGCGTGGGCTAGTGAAGCTTTCTTT. The V gene is TRBV9, the J gene TRBJ1-1; 7 bases are shared with TRBD1. After removal of 3 bases from V and 7 bases from J, the junction contained 12 bases not matched to a gene. The CDR3 runs 15 residues. Germline lookup yields CDR1 SGDLS and CDR2 YYNGEE. Filled out from reference TRBV9 and TRBJ1-1, the complete variable domain reads DSGVTQTPKHLITATGQRVTLRCSPRSGDLSVYWYQQSLDQGLQFLIQYYNGEERAKGNILERFSAQQFPDLHSELNLSSLELGDSALYFCASSDGQAWASEAFFGQGTRLTVV.

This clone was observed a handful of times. The CDR3 region has the DNA TGTGCCAGCAGTGAGCGGTTAGGGGACGGGGAGCTGTTTTTT. It translates to CASSERLGDGELFF. This chain links TRBV6-1 with TRBJ2-2; D is possibly TRBD1 (5 bases). CDR3 length: 14 amino acids. Trimming stripped 3 bases from V and 7 bases from J, with 12 bases between. Germline CDR1 is MNHNS and CDR2 is SASEGT.

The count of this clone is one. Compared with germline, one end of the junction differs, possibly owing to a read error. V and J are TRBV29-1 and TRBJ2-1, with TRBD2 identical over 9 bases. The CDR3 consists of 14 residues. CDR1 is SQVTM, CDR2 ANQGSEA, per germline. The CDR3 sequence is CSAPGTSSFNEQFF. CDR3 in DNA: TGCAGCGCCCCAGGGACTAGCTCCTTCAATGAGCAGTTCTTC.

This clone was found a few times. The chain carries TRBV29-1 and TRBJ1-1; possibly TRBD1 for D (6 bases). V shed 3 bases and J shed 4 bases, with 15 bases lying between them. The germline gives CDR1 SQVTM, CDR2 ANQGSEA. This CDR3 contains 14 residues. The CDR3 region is CSVDGGRFVTEAFF. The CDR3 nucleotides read TGCAGCGTTGACGGGGGGCGGTTTGTCACTGAAGCTTTCTTT.

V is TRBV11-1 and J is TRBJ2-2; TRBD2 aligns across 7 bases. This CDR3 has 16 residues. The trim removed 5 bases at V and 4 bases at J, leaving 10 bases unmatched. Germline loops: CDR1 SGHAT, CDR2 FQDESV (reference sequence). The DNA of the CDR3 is TGTGCCAGCAGCCTAGGGTCTAGCGGAGGCACCGGGGAGCTGTTTTTT. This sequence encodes CASSLGSSGGTGELFF.

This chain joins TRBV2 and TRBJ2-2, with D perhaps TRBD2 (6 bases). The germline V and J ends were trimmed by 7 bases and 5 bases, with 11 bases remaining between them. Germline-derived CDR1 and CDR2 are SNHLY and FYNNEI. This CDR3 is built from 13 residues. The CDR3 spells CASTNGGTGELFF. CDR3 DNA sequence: TGTGCCAGCACCAACGGGGGAACCGGGGAGCTGTTTTTT.

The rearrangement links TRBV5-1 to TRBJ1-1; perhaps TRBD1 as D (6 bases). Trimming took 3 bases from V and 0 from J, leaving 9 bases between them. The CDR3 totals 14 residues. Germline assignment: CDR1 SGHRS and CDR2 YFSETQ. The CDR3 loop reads CASSWTAMNTEAFF. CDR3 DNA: TGCGCCAGCAGCTGGACAGCCATGAACACTGAAGCTTTCTTT. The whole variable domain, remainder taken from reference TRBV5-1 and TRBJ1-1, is KAGVTQTPRYLIKTRGQQVTLSCSPISGHRSVSWYQQTPGQGLQFLFEYFSETQRNKGNFPGRFSGRQFSNSRSEMNVSTLELGDSALYLCASSWTAMNTEAFFGQGTRLTVV.

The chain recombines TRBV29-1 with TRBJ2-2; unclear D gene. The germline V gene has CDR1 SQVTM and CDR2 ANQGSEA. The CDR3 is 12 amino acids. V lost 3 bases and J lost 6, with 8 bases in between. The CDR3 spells CSVERSAGELFF. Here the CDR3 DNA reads TGCAGCGTTGAGAGGAGCGCCGGGGAGCTGTTTTTT.

In nucleotides, the CDR3 is TGTGCCAGCAGCTTAGACGGGGGGGCTGGCTACACCTTC. This gives the protein CASSLDGGAGYTF. The chain uses TRBV7-9 and TRBJ1-2; the D gene is possibly TRBD1 (6 bases). CDR3 size: 13 residues. V lost 1 base, J lost 7 bases, and 10 bases lay in between. The V gene's germline CDR1 is SEHNR and CDR2 FQNEAQ (reference sequence). Supplemented by reference TRBV7-9 and TRBJ1-2, the full variable domain reads DTGVSQNPRHKITKRGQNVTFRCDPISEHNRLYWYRQTLGQGPEFLTYFQNEAQLEKSRLLSDRFSAERPKGSFSTLEIQRTEQGDSAMYLCASSLDGGAGYTFGSGTRLTVV.

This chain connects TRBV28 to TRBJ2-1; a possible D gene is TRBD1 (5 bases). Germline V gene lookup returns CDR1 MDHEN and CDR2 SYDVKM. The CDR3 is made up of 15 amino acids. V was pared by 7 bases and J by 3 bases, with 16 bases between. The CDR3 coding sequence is TGTGCCAGCAACCAGGGCATGGTCAACTACAATGAGCAGTTCTTC. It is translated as CASNQGMVNYNEQFF.